This entry lists 29 T cell receptor beta chains sequenced from one sample in a study of T cells in Graves' hyperthyroidism and ophthalmopathy. The TCR beta CDR3 regions underwent amplification using RNA transcripts as the source. HTBI primers were the set used in a first-round RT-PCR of the TCR CDR3. TCRdb re-called the multiplex PCR reads through MiXCR, storing one row per CDR3 protein. The table records 500,000 to 650,000 distinct CDR3 sequences, about 14% of them present only once. The sequenced sample consisted of blood. The receptor source for this set is a woman aged 50 to 65 with Graves' ophthalmopathy.

This clonotype appeared many times. The chain uses TRBV6-1 and TRBJ2-1; no firm D call. Germline V gene sequence: CDR1 MNHNS, CDR2 SASEGT. This CDR3 region has 15 residues. V dropped 2 bases and J dropped 0 bases, with 8 bases sitting between them. The DNA of the CDR3 is TGTGCCAGCAGTGAATGGCAGAGCTCCTACAATGAGCAGTTCTTC. Residues: CASSEWQSSYNEQFF.

This clonotype was recorded many times. The CDR3 spells CASSLDGQVHEQFF. CDR3 bases: TGTGCCAGCAGCTTGGACGGACAGGTTCATGAGCAGTTCTTC. This sequence joins TRBV11-2 and TRBJ2-1; 7 bases align to TRBD1. Looked up from germline, CDR1 is SGHAT and CDR2 is FQNNGV. The CDR3 covers 14 residues. V shed 3 bases and J 8 bases; nucleotides not matched to a gene: 7.

This clonotype was seen ten or more times. This rearrangement joins TRBV5-1 to TRBJ2-1; tentative D call: TRBD1 (6 bases). V lost 6 bases and J lost 4, with 17 bases in between. Germline V lookup: CDR1 SGHRS, CDR2 YFSETQ. CDR3 length: 15 residues. CDR3 coding DNA: TGCGCCAGCAAGCACCGGGACACCGATTACAATGAGCAGTTCTTC. It encodes CASKHRDTDYNEQFF.

The genes are TRBV27 and TRBJ2-6, with D perhaps matching TRBD2 (6 bases). There are 19 residues in the CDR3. V dropped 6 bases and J dropped 0 bases, with 21 bases sitting between them. Per germline, CDR1 MNHEY and CDR2 SMNVEV (reference sequence). The CDR3 spells CASSRRQTGSNSGANVLTF. CDR3 nucleotides: TGTGCCAGCAGCCGGCGGCAAACCGGGAGCAACTCTGGGGCCAACGTCCTGACTTTC.

This clonotype was seen at least ten times. The chain combines TRBV2 with TRBJ2-5, with D possibly TRBD2 on 5 matching bases. The CDR3 extends over 12 amino acids. Between the trimmed V and J ends, which lost 1 base and 9 bases, there was a span of 9 bases. The germline V gene has CDR1 SNHLY and CDR2 FYNNEI. CDR3 region: CASSEGMRAQYF. CDR3 nucleotide sequence: TGTGCCAGCAGTGAAGGGATGCGGGCCCAGTACTTC.

This clonotype occurred many times. V usage is TRBV11-3 and J usage is TRBJ2-1; weak D call: TRBD2 (6 bases). This CDR3 has 13 amino acids. V was cut by 7 bases and J by 4 bases, with 11 bases left in between. Germline CDR1 and CDR2: SGHNT and YENEEA. The CDR3 sequence: CASNRDLYNEQFF. As DNA, the CDR3 is TGTGCCAGCAATAGGGACTTATACAATGAGCAGTTCTTC. The full variable domain, its missing parts supplied by reference TRBV11-3 and TRBJ2-1, is EAGVVQSPRYKIIEKKQPVAFWCNPISGHNTLYWYLQNLGQGPELLIRYENEEAVDDSQLPKDRFSAERLKGVDSTLKIQPAELGDSAVYLCASNRDLYNEQFFGPGTRLTVL.

V usage is TRBV29-1 and J usage is TRBJ2-6; D is possibly TRBD2 (5 bases). The CDR3 totals 16 residues. Per germline, CDR1 SQVTM and CDR2 ANQGSEA. V gave up 5 bases and J gave up 1 base, with 15 bases separating them. CDR3 amino acids: CSVLDGKESGANVLTF. DNA for the CDR3: TGCAGCGTTCTTGACGGGAAAGAATCTGGGGCCAACGTCCTGACTTTC. Based on the CDR3 plus reference TRBV29-1 and TRBJ2-6, the full variable domain is SAVISQKPSRDICQRGTSLTIQCQVDSQVTMMFWYRQQPGQSLTLIATANQGSEATYESGFVIDKFPISRPNLTFSTLTVSNMSPEDSSIYLCSVLDGKESGANVLTFGAGSRLTVL.

In this sample, this clonotype turned up many times. V and J are TRBV30 and TRBJ2-7; either TRBD1 or TRBD2 may supply D (7 bases each). CDR1 is GTSNPN, CDR2 SVGIG, per germline (reference sequence). The CDR3 has 15 residues. V lost 2 bases and J lost 7, with 21 bases in between. The CDR3 sequence is CAWSSKQGRAGEQYF. The DNA of the CDR3 is TGTGCCTGGAGTTCCAAACAGGGGAGGGCAGGGGAGCAGTACTTC.

This clonotype came up many times. J is TRBJ1-6 and V is TRBV12-3 or TRBV12-4; D might be TRBD1 (5 bases). V was trimmed by 5 bases and J by 7 bases, leaving 9 bases between them. The CDR3 is made up of 13 amino acids. CDR3 sequence (DNA): TGTGCCAGCAGTCGGGACCAAAATTCACCCCTCCACTTT. Its protein product is CASSRDQNSPLHF.

This clonotype appeared many times. CDR3 coding DNA: TGTGCCAGCAGCCAATTTCCCCGGGGAGCTTTCTTT. It encodes CASSQFPRGAFF. The gene calls are TRBV3-1 and TRBJ1-1; D not certain. V dropped 2 bases and J dropped 10 bases, with 11 bases sitting between them. Per germline, CDR1 LGHDT and CDR2 YNNKEL (reference sequence). CDR3 length equals 12 residues.

This chain uses TRBV2 with TRBJ2-7; 16 bases match TRBD2. V gave up 6 bases and J gave up 5 bases; unmatched junction bases: 7. Germline V gene lookup returns CDR1 SNHLY and CDR2 FYNNEI. The CDR3 is 16 residues long. CDR3 nucleotide sequence: TGTGCCAGCAGGGGACTAGCGGGAGGGCCGATGGACGAGCAGTACTTC. Translation gives CASRGLAGGPMDEQYF.

This chain's CDR3 is CASSLELDTEAFF. The CDR3 nucleotides read TGCGCCAGCAGCTTGGAATTGGACACTGAAGCTTTCTTT. This chain links TRBV5-1 with TRBJ1-1; D remains unclear. CDR1 is SGHRS, CDR2 YFSETQ, per germline. V lost 0 bases, J lost 3 bases, and 6 bases lay in between. The CDR3 spans 13 residues.

This clonotype has just a few counts. V and J are TRBV19 and TRBJ2-6, with D possibly called TRBD1 or TRBD2 (5 bases each). The germline V gene encodes CDR1 LNHDA and CDR2 SQIVND (reference sequence). Deletions cut 5 bases from V and 0 bases from J, with 14 bases between. The CDR3 runs 17 residues. This CDR3 is CASSLPGRSSGANVLTF. Here the CDR3 DNA reads TGTGCCAGTAGTCTCCCGGGACGAAGCTCTGGGGCCAACGTCCTGACTTTC. The whole variable domain, remainder taken from reference TRBV19 and TRBJ2-6, is DGGITQSPKYLFRKEGQNVTLSCEQNLNHDAMYWYRQDPGQGLRLIYYSQIVNDFQKGDIAEGYSVSREKKESFPLTVTSAQKNPTAFYLCASSLPGRSSGANVLTFGAGSRLTVL.

This clonotype was counted only a few times. The V and J genes are TRBV5-4 and TRBJ2-1; D unclear. Trimming took off 2 bases at V and 6 bases at J, with 15 bases between the two ends. The CDR3 is 15 amino acids. The germline gives CDR1 SGHNT, CDR2 YYREEE (reference sequence). CDR3 protein: CASSFMQFGLNEQFF. The CDR3 bases are TGTGCCAGCAGCTTTATGCAGTTCGGGCTCAATGAGCAGTTCTTC.

This clonotype was observed at least ten times. CDR3 in amino acids: CASSLPDSREQYF. The CDR3 DNA reads TGCGCCAGCAGCCTGCCGGATAGTCGGGAGCAGTACTTC. This chain joins TRBV5-1 and TRBJ2-7; D not resolved. CDR3 length equals 13 residues. The germline CDR1 and CDR2 sequences are SGHRS and YFSETQ. Between the trimmed V and J ends, which lost 4 bases and 7 bases, there was a span of 15 bases.

The sample holds a few counts of this clonotype. This chain joins TRBV9 and TRBJ2-1; D unclear. Trimming cost V 0 bases and J 0 bases, with 13 bases left between them. This CDR3 spans 17 amino acids. Per germline, CDR1 SGDLS and CDR2 YYNGEE. The CDR3 DNA reads as TGTGCCAGCAGCGTAGTAGGCGGTTTAAGCTCCTACAATGAGCAGTTCTTC. Translating it yields CASSVVGGLSSYNEQFF.

This clonotype has ten or more counts. The genes are TRBV20-1 and TRBJ1-2, with TRBD1 identical over 7 bases. CDR1 and CDR2 (germline): DFQATT, SNEGSKA (reference sequence). V lost 7 bases, J lost 7 bases, and 9 bases stayed unmatched. This CDR3 is 12 amino acids long. The CDR3, as DNA: TGCAGTGGGTTGGAGGGGGCGATTGGCTACACCTTC. Translated, it gives CSGLEGAIGYTF.

This clonotype was observed at least ten times. The J gene is TRBJ2-1, the V gene TRBV28; D remains unclear. Germline loops: CDR1 MDHEN, CDR2 SYDVKM. The CDR3 covers 12 residues. Trimming pared 2 bases from V and 9 bases from J, leaving 8 bases between. The CDR3 is CASSLLTSEQFF. CDR3 DNA sequence: TGTGCCAGCAGTTTACTCACGAGTGAGCAGTTCTTC.

The table lists this clonotype with many counts. V gene TRBV6-2 or TRBV6-3 combines with J gene TRBJ2-7, with 8 bases that match TRBD2. Germline V gene lookup returns CDR1 MNHEY and CDR2 SVGEGT. This CDR3 spans 15 amino acids. Germline trimming cut 6 bases from V and 3 bases from J; bases unmatched to any gene: 10. The CDR3 reads CASRFFLAGFYEQYF. The DNA of the CDR3 is TGTGCCAGCAGATTTTTTCTAGCGGGTTTCTACGAGCAGTACTTC.

At least ten counts were recorded for this clonotype. V usage is TRBV5-1 and J usage is TRBJ2-5; 7 bases match TRBD1. Germline CDR1 is SGHRS and CDR2 is YFSETQ. The ends lost 4 bases at V and 3 bases at J; junction bases unmatched: 9. This CDR3 is 15 amino acids long. The CDR3 reads CASSRAGTAKETQYF. The CDR3 region has the DNA TGCGCCAGCAGCAGGGCAGGGACAGCTAAAGAGACCCAGTACTTC.

This clonotype showed up many times. V usage is TRBV11-3 and J usage is TRBJ2-1; the D gene is possibly TRBD2 (6 bases). CDR1 and CDR2 (germline): SGHNT, YENEEA. The V and J ends lost 5 bases and 8 bases respectively, with 16 bases between them. This CDR3 has 14 amino acids. In DNA form, the CDR3 reads TGTGCCAGCAGCGTCCCGGGACTTCTTTATGAGCAGTTCTTC. Translating gives CASSVPGLLYEQFF.

This clonotype was counted many times. The V gene is TRBV28, the J gene TRBJ2-5, with 7 positions matching TRBD1. Germline assignment: CDR1 MDHEN and CDR2 SYDVKM. The CDR3 contains 13 residues. V lost 3 bases, J lost 8 bases, and 6 bases stayed unmatched. This CDR3 reads CASSLGQQGTQYF. The DNA of the CDR3 is TGTGCCAGCAGTTTGGGACAGCAAGGTACCCAGTACTTC.

The table lists this clonotype with many counts. The DNA of the CDR3 is TGTGCTAGTGGGTCAGGGGGCAGGTACAATGAGCAGTTCTTC. This gives the protein CASGSGGRYNEQFF. The chain employs TRBV12-5 and TRBJ2-1; 8 nucleotides agree with TRBD1. Germline-derived CDR1 and CDR2 are LGHNT and FRNRAP. With 6 bases clipped from V and 4 bases from J, the junction kept 5 bases outside the gene matches. CDR3 size: 14 residues.

This clonotype was detected only a few times. The chain couples TRBV28 to TRBJ2-1; 11 nucleotides match TRBD2. Germline V CDR1 and CDR2: MDHEN, SYDVKM. The V and J ends lost 5 bases and 7 bases, in that order; junction bases with no gene match: 7. The CDR3 is 15 amino acids. CDR3 in amino acids: CASSIIAGGVNEQFF. Here the CDR3 DNA reads TGTGCCAGCAGTATAATAGCGGGAGGGGTTAATGAGCAGTTCTTC.

In this sample, this clonotype turned up many times. V usage is TRBV11-3 and J usage is TRBJ2-1, with TRBD2 matching 10 bases. Germline V CDR1 and CDR2: SGHNT, YENEEA. V was pared by 5 bases and J by 6 bases, with 7 bases of the junction left unmatched. This CDR3 region has 15 residues. In DNA, the CDR3 is TGTGCCAGCAGCCTAAGACTAGCGGGCCGCAATGAGCAGTTCTTC. Translation gives CASSLRLAGRNEQFF.

Ten or more counts support this clonotype. The CDR3 protein is CASSLGPYAVQETQYF. CDR3 nucleotides: TGTGCCAGCAGCTTAGGGCCCTATGCGGTTCAAGAGACCCAGTACTTC. The chain carries TRBV28 and TRBJ2-5; no clear D gene. This CDR3 region has 16 residues. Germline-derived CDR1 and CDR2 are MDHEN and SYDVKM. The germline V and J ends were trimmed by 6 bases and 2 bases, with 19 bases remaining between them.

This chain links TRBV6-5 with TRBJ1-4; D is uncertain. Germline values: CDR1 MNHEY, CDR2 SVGAGI. V gave up 2 bases and J gave up 4 bases, with 2 bases separating them. The CDR3 covers 12 residues. CDR3 loop: CASSYGNEKLFF. CDR3 sequence (DNA): TGTGCCAGCAGTTACGGTAATGAAAAACTGTTTTTT.

This clonotype was observed a few times. The chain combines TRBV7-2 with TRBJ2-1, with TRBD2 matching 9 bases. Germline lookup yields CDR1 SGHTA and CDR2 FQGNSA. V gave up 1 base and J gave up 1 base; unmatched junction bases: 5. The CDR3 is 17 amino acids. This chain's CDR3 is CASSLGLAGASYNEQFF. The DNA for the CDR3 is TGTGCCAGCAGCTTAGGTTTAGCGGGGGCTTCCTACAATGAGCAGTTCTTC. Combining the CDR3 with reference TRBV7-2 and TRBJ2-1 gives the whole variable domain GAGVSQSPSNKVTEKGKDVELRCDPISGHTALYWYRQSLGQGLEFLIYFQGNSAPDKSGLPSDRFSAERTGGSVSTLTIQRTQQEDSAVYLCASSLGLAGASYNEQFFGPGTRLTVL.

The rearrangement links TRBV19 to TRBJ2-1, with TRBD2 identical over 9 bases. From germline, CDR1 is LNHDA and CDR2 SQIVND (reference sequence). V trimming: 0 bases; J trimming: 9 bases; junction bases outside the gene matches: 12. The CDR3 sequence is 17 residues long. CDR3 protein: CASSIDPAGGPRAEQFF. CDR3 nucleotide sequence: TGTGCCAGTAGTATAGATCCGGCGGGAGGGCCAAGGGCTGAGCAGTTCTTC.